This is a list of T cell receptor beta chains from one sample in a study of cytomegalovirus exposure and HLA in healthy donors. The protocol was immunoSEQ multiplex PCR, while the TCRdb copy is restricted to in-frame clones and leaves out a portion. Of 200,000 or so clones in the sample, roughly three quarters were seen once. Source material: PBMCs. These TCRs come from a male donor in good health and CMV-seropositive. Each CDR3 is given with its conserved first and last residue. D genes are given only for firm matches. Clone size is given for some rows only: seen once, a few or many times, or a class if the clone is expanded.

.	.	TRBJ1-2	TRBV30	CAWSLPGLRGYTF	TGTGCCTGGAGCCTACCCGGGTTGCGGGGCTACACCTTC
TRBD1	.	TRBJ1-2	TRBV5-4	CASSSQGGSYGYTF	TGTGCCAGCAGCTCCCAAGGGGGCAGTTATGGCTACACCTTC
.	.	TRBJ2-5	TRBV4-3	CASSQDGGGLKQYF	TGCGCCAGCAGCCAAGATGGAGGTGGACTCAAGCAGTACTTC
.	.	TRBJ2-3	TRBV5-1	CASSRTSTDTQYF	TGCGCCAGCAGTAGAACTAGCACAGATACGCAGTATTTT
.	.	TRBJ2-2	TRBV4-3	CASSQDLQAPGELFF	TGCGCCAGCAGCCAAGATCTACAGGCCCCCGGGGAGCTGTTTTTT
TRBD1	few	TRBJ2-2	TRBV2	CASKQGAGGELFF	TGTGCCAGCAAGCAGGGGGCGGGCGGGGAGCTGTTTTTT
.	.	TRBJ1-2	TRBV5-5	CASSLRGWGGYTF	TGTGCCAGCAGCTTGAGGGGGTGGGGTGGCTACACCTTC
.	.	TRBJ2-5	TRBV5-6	CAGGTQETQYF	TGTGCCGGGGGGACGCAAGAGACCCAGTACTTC
TRBD2	.	TRBJ2-1	TRBV5-1	CASSLLSGNSYNEQFF	TGCGCCAGCAGCTTGCTTAGCGGGAACTCCTACAATGAGCAGTTCTTC
TRBD1	.	TRBJ2-3	TRBV6-1	CASRAGGAVGTQYF	TGTGCCAGCAGGGCAGGGGGCGCAGTGGGTACGCAGTATTTT
.	.	TRBJ2-5	TRBV2	CASSEGLGETQYF	TGTGCCAGCAGTGAGGGGCTGGGCGAGACCCAGTACTTC
.	.	TRBJ2-3	TRBV18	CASFSDLYTDTQYF	TGTGCCAGCTTCAGCGACCTCTACACAGATACGCAGTATTTT
TRBD2	.	TRBJ2-1	TRBV7-2	CASSATSGSYNEQFF	TGTGCCAGCAGTGCAACTAGCGGGAGTTACAATGAGCAGTTCTTC
.	.	TRBJ2-1	TRBV30	CAFIRGGNEQFF	TGTGCCTTTATCAGGGGTGGCAATGAGCAGTTCTTC
TRBD1	few	TRBJ1-5	TRBV7-6	CASGTGVYQPQHF	TGTGCCAGCGGGACAGGGGTTTATCAGCCCCAGCATTTT
.	once	TRBJ1-3	TRBV15	CATSPTALAPIYF	TGTGCCACCAGCCCGACAGCCTTAGCCCCCATATATTTT
TRBD1	few	TRBJ1-2	TRBV19	CASSKKLQGAGYGYTF	TGTGCCAGTAGTAAGAAACTCCAGGGGGCGGGCTATGGCTACACCTTC
.	.	TRBJ1-2	TRBV7-6	CAGQCHGYTF	TGTGCCGGCCAATGTCATGGCTACACCTTC
TRBD1	.	TRBJ2-2	TRBV5-4	CASRQGANTGELFF	TGTGCCAGCAGACAGGGGGCGAACACCGGGGAGCTGTTTTTT
TRBD2	.	TRBJ2-1	TRBV6-5	CASRDGLAGVEQFF	TGTGCCAGCAGGGATGGACTAGCGGGAGTTGAGCAGTTCTTC
.	.	TRBJ2-7	TRBV5-4	CASSLQGVHEQYF	TGTGCCAGCAGCTTGCAGGGCGTCCACGAGCAGTACTTC
.	.	TRBJ1-2	TRBV7-3	CASSLSGQRIYGYTF	TGTGCCAGCAGCTTATCGGGACAACGGATCTATGGCTACACCTTC
TRBD2	.	TRBJ2-5	TRBV19	CASSSLGGGGQETQYF	TGTGCCAGTAGTTCTTTGGGCGGGGGTGGGCAGGAGACCCAGTACTTC
.	.	TRBJ2-7	TRBV11-2	CASSFQTLTYEQYF	TGTGCCAGCAGCTTTCAGACGCTGACTTACGAGCAGTACTTC
TRBD2	once	TRBJ2-1	TRBV7-3	CASKLAGGGVYNEQFF	TGTGCCAGCAAACTAGCGGGAGGTGGGGTATACAATGAGCAGTTCTTC
.	.	TRBJ2-7	TRBV5-6	CASSLAPGSNYEQYF	TGTGCCAGCAGCCTGGCCCCCGGGAGCAACTACGAGCAGTACTTC
TRBD1	.	TRBJ1-5	TRBV5-5	CASSPGGYSNQPQHF	TGTGCCAGCAGCCCAGGGGGCTATAGCAATCAGCCCCAGCATTTT